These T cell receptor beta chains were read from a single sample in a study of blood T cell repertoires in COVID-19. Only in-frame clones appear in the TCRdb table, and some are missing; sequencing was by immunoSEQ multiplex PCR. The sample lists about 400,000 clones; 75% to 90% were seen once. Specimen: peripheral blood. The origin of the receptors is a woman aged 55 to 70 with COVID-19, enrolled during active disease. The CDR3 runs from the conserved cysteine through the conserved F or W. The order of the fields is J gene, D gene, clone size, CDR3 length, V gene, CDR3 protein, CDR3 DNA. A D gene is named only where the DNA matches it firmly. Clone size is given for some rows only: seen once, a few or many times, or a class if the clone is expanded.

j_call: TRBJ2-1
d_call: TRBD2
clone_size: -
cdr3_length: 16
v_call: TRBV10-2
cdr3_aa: CASSTPAGPANNEQFF
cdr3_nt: TGCGCCAGCAGCACCCCAGCGGGGCCGGCGAACAATGAGCAGTTCTTC

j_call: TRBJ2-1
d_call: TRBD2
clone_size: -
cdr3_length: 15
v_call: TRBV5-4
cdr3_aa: CASSPLTSGYNEQFF
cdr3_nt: TGTGCCAGCAGCCCCCTGACTAGCGGGTACAATGAGCAGTTCTTC

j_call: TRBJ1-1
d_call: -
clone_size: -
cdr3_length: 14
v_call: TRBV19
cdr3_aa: CASTIMGAGTEAFF
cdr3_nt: TGTGCCAGTACCATCATGGGGGCTGGGACTGAAGCTTTCTTT

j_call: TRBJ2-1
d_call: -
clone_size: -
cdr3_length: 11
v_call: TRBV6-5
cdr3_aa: CASRTGNEQFF
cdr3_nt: TGTGCCAGCAGAACAGGGAATGAGCAGTTCTTC

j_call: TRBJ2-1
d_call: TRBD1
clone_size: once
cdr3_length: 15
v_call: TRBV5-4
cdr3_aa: CASSLDRGRDNEQFF
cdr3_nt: TGTGCCAGCAGCCTCGACAGGGGGCGGGACAATGAGCAGTTCTTC

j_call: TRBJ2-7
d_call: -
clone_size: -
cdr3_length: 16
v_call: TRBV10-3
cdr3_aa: CAISESGQGQAYEQYF
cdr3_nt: TGTGCCATCAGTGAGTCGGGTCAGGGTCAAGCCTACGAGCAGTACTTC

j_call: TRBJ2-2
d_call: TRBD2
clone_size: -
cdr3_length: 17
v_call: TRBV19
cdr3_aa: CASSTVGAGGNTGELFF
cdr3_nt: TGTGCCAGTAGTACCGTAGGAGCGGGGGGGAACACCGGGGAGCTGTTTTTT

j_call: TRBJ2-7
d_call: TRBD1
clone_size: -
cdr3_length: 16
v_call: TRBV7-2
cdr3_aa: CASSTRDRGTYYEQYF
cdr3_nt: TGTGCCAGCAGCACCCGGGACAGGGGGACCTACTACGAGCAGTACTTC

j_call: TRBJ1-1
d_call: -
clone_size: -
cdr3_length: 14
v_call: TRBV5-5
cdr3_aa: CAEGRDFGNTEAFF
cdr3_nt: TGTGCCGAAGGCAGGGATTTTGGGAACACTGAAGCTTTCTTT

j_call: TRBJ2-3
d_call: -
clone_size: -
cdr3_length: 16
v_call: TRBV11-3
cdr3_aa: CASSLGRGAAFDTQYF
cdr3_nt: TGTGCCAGCTCTCTAGGGCGCGGGGCGGCCTTTGATACGCAGTATTTT

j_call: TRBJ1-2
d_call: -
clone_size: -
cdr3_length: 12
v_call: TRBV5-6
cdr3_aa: CASSTGVYGYTF
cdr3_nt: TGTGCCAGCAGTACGGGGGTCTATGGCTACACCTTC

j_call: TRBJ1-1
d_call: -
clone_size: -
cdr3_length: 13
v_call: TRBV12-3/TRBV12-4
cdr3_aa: CASDGPGNTEAFF
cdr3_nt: TGTGCCAGCGACGGCCCGGGGAACACTGAAGCTTTCTTT

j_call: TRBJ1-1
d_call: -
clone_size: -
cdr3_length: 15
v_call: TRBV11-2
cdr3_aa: CASSLVQGRNTEAFF
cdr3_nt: TGTGCCAGCAGCTTAGTTCAGGGAAGGAACACTGAAGCTTTCTTT

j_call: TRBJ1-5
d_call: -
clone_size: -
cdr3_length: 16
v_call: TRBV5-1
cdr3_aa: CASSLGTGYSNQPQHF
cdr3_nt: TGCGCCAGCAGCTTGGGCACAGGCTATAGCAATCAGCCCCAGCATTTT

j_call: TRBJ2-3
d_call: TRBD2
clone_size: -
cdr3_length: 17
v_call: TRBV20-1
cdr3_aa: CSANDFRGGGVLDTQYF
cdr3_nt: TGCAGTGCTAATGACTTCCGTGGGGGGGGAGTTTTAGATACGCAGTATTTT

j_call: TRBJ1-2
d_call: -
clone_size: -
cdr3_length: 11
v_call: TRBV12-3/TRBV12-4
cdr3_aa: CASRSRGGYTF
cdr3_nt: TGTGCCAGCAGGTCCCGGGGGGGCTACACCTTC

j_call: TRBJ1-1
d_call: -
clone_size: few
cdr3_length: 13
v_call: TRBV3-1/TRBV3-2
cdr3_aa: CASSQDDTTEAFF
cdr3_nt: TGTGCCAGCAGCCAAGACGACACCACTGAAGCTTTCTTT

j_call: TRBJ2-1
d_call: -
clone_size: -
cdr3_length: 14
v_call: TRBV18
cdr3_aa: CASSPRNTYNEQFF
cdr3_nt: TGTGCCAGCTCACCACGAAACACCTACAATGAGCAGTTCTTC

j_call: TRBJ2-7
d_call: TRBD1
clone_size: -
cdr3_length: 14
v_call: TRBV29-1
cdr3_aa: CSTTGTGGLYEQYF
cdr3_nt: TGCAGCACCACCGGGACAGGGGGCTTGTACGAGCAGTACTTC

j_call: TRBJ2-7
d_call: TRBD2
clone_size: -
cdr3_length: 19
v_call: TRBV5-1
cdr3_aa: CASSFEVLVAGGQAYEQYF
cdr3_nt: TGCGCCAGCAGCTTTGAAGTTTTGGTAGCGGGGGGCCAGGCCTACGAGCAGTACTTC

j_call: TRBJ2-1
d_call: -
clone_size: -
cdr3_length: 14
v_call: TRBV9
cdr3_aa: CASSATVTYNEQFF
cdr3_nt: TGTGCCAGCAGCGCTACCGTTACCTACAATGAGCAGTTCTTC

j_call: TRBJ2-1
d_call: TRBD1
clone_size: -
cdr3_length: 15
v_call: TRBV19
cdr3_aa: CASRHTGDSYNEQFF
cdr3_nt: TGTGCCAGTCGTCATACAGGGGACAGCTACAATGAGCAGTTCTTC

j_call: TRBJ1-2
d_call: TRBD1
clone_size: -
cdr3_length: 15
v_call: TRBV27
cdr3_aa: CASSPVGQGLGLESF
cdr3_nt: TGTGCCAGCAGCCCTGTCGGACAGGGGCTAGGTCTTGAGTCCTTC

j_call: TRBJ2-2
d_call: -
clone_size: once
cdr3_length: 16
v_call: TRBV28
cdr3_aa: CATQTTTGEGTGELFF
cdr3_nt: TGTGCCACCCAGACCACGACAGGGGAGGGCACCGGGGAGCTGTTTTTT

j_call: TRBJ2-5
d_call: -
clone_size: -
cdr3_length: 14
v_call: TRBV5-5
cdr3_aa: CASSRLGPPETQYF
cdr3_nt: TGTGCCAGCAGCCGGCTGGGCCCACCAGAGACCCAGTACTTC

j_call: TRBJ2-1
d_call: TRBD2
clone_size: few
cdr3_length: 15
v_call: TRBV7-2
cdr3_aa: CASSSGTSSYNEQFF
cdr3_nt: TGTGCCAGCAGCTCCGGGACTAGCTCCTACAATGAGCAGTTCTTC

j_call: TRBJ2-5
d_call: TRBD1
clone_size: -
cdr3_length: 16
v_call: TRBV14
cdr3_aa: CASSQGGQDSPETQYF
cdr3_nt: TGTGCCAGCAGCCAAGGGGGACAGGACAGCCCAGAGACCCAGTACTTC

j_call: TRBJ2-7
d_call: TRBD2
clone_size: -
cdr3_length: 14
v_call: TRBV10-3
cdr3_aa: CAIKRGGGADEQYF
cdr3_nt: TGTGCCATCAAGAGAGGCGGGGGGGCCGACGAGCAGTACTTC

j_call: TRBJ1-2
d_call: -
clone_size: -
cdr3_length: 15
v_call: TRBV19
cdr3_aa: CASSLGHSANYGYTF
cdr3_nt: TGTGCCAGTAGTCTTGGACATTCAGCTAACTATGGCTACACCTTC

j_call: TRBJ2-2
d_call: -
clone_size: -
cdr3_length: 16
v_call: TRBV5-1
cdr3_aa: CASSLWDTSNTGELFF
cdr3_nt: TGCGCCAGCAGCTTGTGGGACACCTCTAACACCGGGGAGCTGTTTTTT

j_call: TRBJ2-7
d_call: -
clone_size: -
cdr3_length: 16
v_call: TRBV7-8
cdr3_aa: CASTQLGANSHYEQYF
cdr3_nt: TGTGCCAGCACCCAATTGGGGGCAAACTCCCATTACGAGCAGTACTTC

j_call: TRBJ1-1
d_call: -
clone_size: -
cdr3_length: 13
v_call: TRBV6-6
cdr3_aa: CASSYDRNTEAFF
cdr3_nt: TGTGCCAGCAGTTACGACAGAAACACTGAAGCTTTCTTT

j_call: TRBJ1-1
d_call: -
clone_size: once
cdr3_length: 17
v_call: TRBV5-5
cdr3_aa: CASSLSAFATPATEAFF
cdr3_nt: TGTGCCAGCAGCTTGTCCGCCTTCGCTACCCCCGCCACTGAAGCTTTCTTT

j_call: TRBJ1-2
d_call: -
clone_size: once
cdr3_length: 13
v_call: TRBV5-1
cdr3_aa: CASSYPGDGGYTF
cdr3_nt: TGCGCCAGCAGCTATCCAGGGGACGGGGGCTACACCTTC

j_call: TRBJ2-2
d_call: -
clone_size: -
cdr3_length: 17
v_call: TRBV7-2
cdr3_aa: CASSLNVAGSGTGELFF
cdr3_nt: TGTGCCAGCAGCTTAAACGTGGCTGGGTCGGGCACCGGGGAGCTGTTTTTT

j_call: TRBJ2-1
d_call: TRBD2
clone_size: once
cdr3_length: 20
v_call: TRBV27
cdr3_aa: CASSLLGTGLAGELYNEQFF
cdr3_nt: TGTGCCAGCAGTTTATTAGGGACGGGACTAGCGGGGGAACTTTACAATGAGCAGTTCTTC

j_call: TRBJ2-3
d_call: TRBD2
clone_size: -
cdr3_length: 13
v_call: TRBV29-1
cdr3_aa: CSAGLALTDTQYF
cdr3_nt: TGCAGCGCCGGACTAGCGCTCACAGATACGCAGTATTTT

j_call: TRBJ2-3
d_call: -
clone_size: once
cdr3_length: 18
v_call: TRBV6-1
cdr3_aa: CASSEALSGRGGTDTQYF
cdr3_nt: TGTGCCAGCAGTGAAGCGCTTTCGGGCAGGGGAGGCACAGATACGCAGTATTTT

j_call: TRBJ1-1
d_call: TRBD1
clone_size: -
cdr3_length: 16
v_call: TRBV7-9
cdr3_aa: CASSQSGTGSNTEAFF
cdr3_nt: TGTGCCAGCAGCCAATCCGGGACAGGGTCTAACACTGAAGCTTTCTTT

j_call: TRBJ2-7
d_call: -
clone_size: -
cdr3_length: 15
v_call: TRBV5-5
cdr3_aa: CASSLAGLLSYEQYF
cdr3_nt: TGTGCCAGCAGCTTGGCCGGACTGTTATCCTACGAGCAGTACTTC

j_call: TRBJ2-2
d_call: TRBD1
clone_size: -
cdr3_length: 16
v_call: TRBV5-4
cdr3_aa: CASSLPRDRNTGELFF
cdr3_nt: TGTGCCAGCAGTCTCCCTCGGGACAGGAACACCGGGGAGCTGTTTTTT

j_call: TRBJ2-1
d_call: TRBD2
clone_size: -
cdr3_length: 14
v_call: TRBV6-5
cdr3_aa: CASKLAGTYNEQFF
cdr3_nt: TGTGCCAGCAAACTAGCGGGGACCTACAATGAGCAGTTCTTC

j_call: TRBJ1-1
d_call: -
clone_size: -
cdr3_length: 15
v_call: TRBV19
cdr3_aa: CASRTSGTGATEAFF
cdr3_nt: TGTGCCAGTAGAACCTCCGGGACGGGAGCCACTGAAGCTTTCTTT

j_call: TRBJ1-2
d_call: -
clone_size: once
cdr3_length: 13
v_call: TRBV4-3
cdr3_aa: CASSQDRGSGYTF
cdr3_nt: TGCGCCAGCAGCCAAGATCGGGGGTCCGGCTACACCTTC

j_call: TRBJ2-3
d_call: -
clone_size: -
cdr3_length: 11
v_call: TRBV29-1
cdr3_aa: CSVLAGDTQYF
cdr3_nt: TGCAGCGTCCTCGCGGGAGATACGCAGTATTTT

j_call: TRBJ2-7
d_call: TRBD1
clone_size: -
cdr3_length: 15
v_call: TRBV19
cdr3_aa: CASSYTGTGSYEQYF
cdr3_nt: TGTGCCAGTAGTTACACCGGGACAGGGTCGTACGAGCAGTACTTC

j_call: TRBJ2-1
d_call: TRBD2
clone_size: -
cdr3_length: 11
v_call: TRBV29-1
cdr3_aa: CSVDPSGHQFF
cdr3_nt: TGCAGCGTTGACCCTAGCGGTCATCAGTTCTTC

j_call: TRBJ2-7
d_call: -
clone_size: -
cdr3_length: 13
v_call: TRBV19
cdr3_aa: CASSPLWPYEQYF
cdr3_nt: TGTGCCAGTAGTCCCCTCTGGCCCTACGAGCAGTACTTC

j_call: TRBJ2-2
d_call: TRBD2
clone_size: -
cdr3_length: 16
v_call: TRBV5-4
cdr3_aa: CASSSRTSGGNGELFF
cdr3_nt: TGTGCCAGCAGCTCACGGACTAGCGGGGGAAACGGGGAGCTGTTTTTT

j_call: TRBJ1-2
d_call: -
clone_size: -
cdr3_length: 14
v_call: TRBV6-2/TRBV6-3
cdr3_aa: CASSYSRLNYGYTF
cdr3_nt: TGTGCCAGCAGTTACTCGAGACTTAACTATGGCTACACCTTC

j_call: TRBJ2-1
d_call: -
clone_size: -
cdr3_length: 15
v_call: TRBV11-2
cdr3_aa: CASSVSGISYNEQFF
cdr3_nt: TGTGCCAGCAGCGTAAGCGGCATTTCCTACAATGAGCAGTTCTTC

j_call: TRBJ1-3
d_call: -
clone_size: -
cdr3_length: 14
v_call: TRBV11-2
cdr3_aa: CASSLARVANTIYF
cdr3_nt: TGTGCCAGCAGCTTGGCCAGGGTAGCAAACACCATATATTTT

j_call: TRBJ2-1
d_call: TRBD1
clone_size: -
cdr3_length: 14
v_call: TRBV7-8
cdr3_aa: CASSLGQGWDEQFF
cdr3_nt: TGTGCCAGCAGCTTGGGACAGGGGTGGGATGAGCAGTTCTTC

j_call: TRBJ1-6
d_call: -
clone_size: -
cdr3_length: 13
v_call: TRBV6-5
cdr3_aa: CASRSVRDSPLHF
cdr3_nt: TGTGCCAGCAGGTCGGTCAGGGATTCACCCCTCCACTTT

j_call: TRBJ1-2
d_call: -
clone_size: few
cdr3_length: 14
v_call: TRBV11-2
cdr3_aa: CASSLDRQGHGYTF
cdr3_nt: TGTGCCAGCAGCTTAGATAGGCAGGGTCATGGCTACACCTTC

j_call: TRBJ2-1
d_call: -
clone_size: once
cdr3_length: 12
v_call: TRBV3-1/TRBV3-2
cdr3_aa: CASGGADNEQFF
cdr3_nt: TGTGCCAGCGGGGGGGCCGACAATGAGCAGTTCTTC

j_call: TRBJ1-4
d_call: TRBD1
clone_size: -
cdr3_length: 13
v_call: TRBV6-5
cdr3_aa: CASHRGANEKLFF
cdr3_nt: TGTGCCAGTCACAGGGGTGCTAATGAAAAACTGTTTTTT

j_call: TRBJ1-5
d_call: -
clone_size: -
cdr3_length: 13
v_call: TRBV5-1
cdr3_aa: CASSLEPNQPQHF
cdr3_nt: TGCGCCAGCAGCTTGGAGCCCAATCAGCCCCAGCATTTT

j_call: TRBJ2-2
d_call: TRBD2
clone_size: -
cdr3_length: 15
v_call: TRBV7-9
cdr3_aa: CASSLTSGGTGELFF
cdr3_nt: TGTGCCAGCAGCTTGACTAGCGGGGGAACCGGGGAGCTGTTTTTT

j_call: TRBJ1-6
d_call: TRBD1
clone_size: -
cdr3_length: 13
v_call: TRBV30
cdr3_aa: CAWAGQSTSPLHF
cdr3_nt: TGTGCCTGGGCGGGACAGTCAACTTCACCCCTCCACTTT